The next 30 T cell receptor beta chains were all read from a single sample in a study of blood T cell repertoires in COVID-19. Profiling relied on immunoSEQ multiplex PCR, and the TCRdb table lists in-frame clones only, not all of them. The repertoire consists of fewer than 110,000 clones, with 85% occurring once and the leading ten covering approximately 1.8%. Sequencing input: peripheral blood. The receptors stem from a woman aged 70-85 years with active or convalescent COVID-19.

The CDR3 region is CASRWTGYYEQYF. The CDR3 nucleotides read TGTGCCAGCAGATGGACAGGGTACTACGAGCAGTACTTC. The chain links TRBV6-5 to TRBJ2-7, with 8 bases identical to TRBD1. Germline lookup yields CDR1 MNHEY and CDR2 SVGAGI. The CDR3 is made up of 13 amino acids. The V and J ends lost 6 bases and 3 bases, in that order; junction bases with no gene match: 4.

V is TRBV7-6 and J is TRBJ2-3; 8 bases map to TRBD2. The CDR3 contains 14 residues. Trimming cost V 2 bases and J 7 bases; bases outside gene matches: 5. Germline V CDR1 and CDR2: SGHVS, FNYEAQ. The CDR3, as DNA: TGTGCCAGCAGCTTAAGTAGCGGGGTAAATACGCAGTATTTT. It specifies CASSLSSGVNTQYF.

The rearrangement uses TRBV5-1 and TRBJ2-3, with 8 bases lining up with TRBD2. With V trimmed by 1 base and J by 0 bases, 1 base remained unmatched. This CDR3 is 15 amino acids long. Germline V lookup: CDR1 SGHRS, CDR2 YFSETQ. The CDR3 loop reads CASSLTSGSTDTQYF. CDR3 coding DNA: TGCGCCAGCAGCTTGACTAGCGGAAGCACAGATACGCAGTATTTT.

The V gene is TRBV2, the J gene TRBJ2-6; 8 bases are shared with TRBD1. Looked up from germline, CDR1 is SNHLY and CDR2 is FYNNEI. J lost 0 bases, V lost 7 bases, and 5 bases had no gene match. There are 16 residues in the CDR3. CDR3 bases: TGTGCCAGCAACAGGGGGGCCCTCTCTGGGGCCAACGTCCTGACTTTC. Encoded protein: CASNRGALSGANVLTF. Drawing the rest from reference TRBV2 and TRBJ2-6, the complete variable domain is EPEVTQTPSHQVTQMGQEVILRCVPISNHLYFYWYRQILGQKVEFLVSFYNNEISEKSEIFDDQFSVERPDGSNFTLKIRSTKLEDSAMYFCASNRGALSGANVLTFGAGSRLTVL.

This rearrangement joins TRBV5-1 to TRBJ2-3, with D uncertain. The germline gives CDR1 SGHRS, CDR2 YFSETQ. This CDR3 contains 14 residues. V lost 1 base and J 2 bases, leaving 8 bases between the germline ends. The CDR3 nucleotides are TGCGCCAGCAGCTTGTTACAGCACACAGATACGCAGTATTTT. This translates into CASSLLQHTDTQYF.

This chain connects TRBV4-3 to TRBJ1-4, with D unclear. V was clipped by 0 bases and J by 2 bases, with 13 bases between them. The CDR3 loop spans 17 amino acids. Germline V gene lookup returns CDR1 LGHNA and CDR2 YSLEER. The CDR3 reads CASSQEASGSTNEKLFF. The CDR3 DNA sequence: TGCGCCAGCAGCCAAGAAGCCTCCGGTAGTACTAATGAAAAACTGTTTTTT.

The chain's CDR3 is CASSKLKTSSFINEQFF. CDR3 DNA sequence: TGTGCCAGCAGTAAACTGAAGACTAGCTCGTTTATCAATGAGCAGTTCTTC. This sequence joins TRBV6-2 or TRBV6-3 and TRBJ2-1; 7 positions agree with TRBD2. The CDR3 totals 17 residues. Germline V lookup: CDR1 MNHEY, CDR2 SVGEGT. V lost 5 bases to trimming and J lost 6 bases; unmatched junction nucleotides: 16.

In this sample, this clone turned up once. This rearrangement joins TRBV3-1 (or the pseudogene TRBV3-2) to TRBJ2-5; 11 positions match TRBD2. The CDR3 extends over 16 amino acids. The ends lost 4 bases at V and 7 bases at J; junction bases unmatched: 11. The germline CDR1 and CDR2 sequences are LGHDT and YNNKEL (reference sequence). The CDR3 bases are TGTGCCAGCAGCCTGCTAGCGGGGGGACAAGCAGGGACCCAGTACTTC. Protein: CASSLLAGGQAGTQYF.

This clone is a singleton in its sample. This chain connects TRBV19 to TRBJ1-4; weak D call: TRBD1 (5 bases). The length of the CDR3 is 16 residues. The V gene's germline CDR1 is LNHDA and CDR2 SQIVND (reference sequence). Trimming took 3 bases from V and 0 from J, leaving 11 bases between them. CDR3 amino acids: CASSIRQKSTNEKLFF. The CDR3 nucleotides are TGTGCCAGTAGTATTCGACAGAAGTCAACTAATGAAAAACTGTTTTTT.

The chain couples TRBV7-6 to TRBJ2-5; 12 bases line up with TRBD2. The V gene end was trimmed by 5 bases and the J gene end by 2 bases; junction bases not matched to a gene: 9. CDR3 length equals 17 residues. Per germline, CDR1 SGHVS and CDR2 FNYEAQ. The CDR3 loop reads CASSLRLAGVKQETQYF. The CDR3 DNA follows: TGTGCCAGCAGCCTAAGACTAGCGGGGGTGAAACAAGAGACCCAGTACTTC.

V usage is TRBV3-1 (or the pseudogene TRBV3-2) and J usage is TRBJ1-1, with 9 bases lining up with TRBD1. The J segment lost 4 bases and the V segment lost 3 bases, leaving 3 bases of the junction unmatched. The germline V gene encodes CDR1 LGHDT and CDR2 YNNKEL (reference sequence). This CDR3 contains 14 residues. The CDR3 protein is CASSQGQGGTEAFF. The CDR3 DNA sequence: TGTGCCAGCAGCCAGGGACAGGGCGGCACTGAAGCTTTCTTT.

The CDR3 nucleotides read TGTGCCAGCAGCCCCAATACCGGGTCTGCCTACAATGAGCAGTTCTTC. Translation: CASSPNTGSAYNEQFF. J is TRBJ2-1 and V is TRBV5-6; D remains unclear. The length of the CDR3 is 16 residues. Trimming left V 4 bases short and J 2 bases short, with 16 bases between. Looked up from germline, CDR1 is SGHDT and CDR2 is YYEEEE. The complete variable domain, with remaining parts taken from reference TRBV5-6 and TRBJ2-1, reads DAGVTQSPTHLIKTRGQQVTLRCSPKSGHDTVSWYQQALGQGPQFIFQYYEEEERQRGNFPDRFSGHQFPNYSSELNVNALLLGDSALYLCASSPNTGSAYNEQFFGPGTRLTVL.

The table lists this clone with a count of one. The chain couples TRBV25-1 to TRBJ1-6; 9 bases are shared with TRBD1. Germline V CDR1 and CDR2: MGHDK, SYGVNS. The V gene end was trimmed by 5 bases and the J gene end by 9 bases; junction bases not matched to a gene: 5. This CDR3 region has 14 residues. CDR3 sequence: CASSLGQGRSPLHF. Written as DNA, the CDR3 is TGTGCCAGCAGTTTGGGACAGGGACGTTCACCCCTCCACTTT. Together with reference TRBV25-1 and TRBJ1-6, the CDR3 gives the full variable domain: EADIYQTPRYLVIGTGKKITLECSQTMGHDKMYWYQQDPGMELHLIHYSYGVNSTEKGDLSSESTVSRIRTEHFPLTLESARPSHTSQYLCASSLGQGRSPLHFGNGTRLTVT.

The J gene is TRBJ2-7, the V gene TRBV19; TRBD1 is a possible D gene (6 bases). Germline V lookup: CDR1 LNHDA, CDR2 SQIVND (reference sequence). CDR3 length equals 14 residues. V gave up 3 bases and J gave up 3 bases, with 12 bases separating them. This chain's CDR3 is CASSIGGGIYEQYF. The CDR3 DNA follows: TGTGCCAGTAGTATTGGTGGGGGCATCTACGAGCAGTACTTC. Full variable domain (rest looked up from reference TRBV19 and TRBJ2-7): DGGITQSPKYLFRKEGQNVTLSCEQNLNHDAMYWYRQDPGQGLRLIYYSQIVNDFQKGDIAEGYSVSREKKESFPLTVTSAQKNPTAFYLCASSIGGGIYEQYFGPGTRLTVT.

The chain is built from TRBV6-6 and TRBJ2-6; D is ambiguous. V was shortened by 2 bases and J by 0 bases, with 8 bases between the two germline ends. Germline V gene sequence: CDR1 MNHNY, CDR2 SVGAGI (reference sequence). The CDR3 length is 16 residues. The CDR3 DNA follows: TGTGCCAGCAGTTACCTTGCTATCTCTGGGGCCAACGTCCTGACTTTC. This translates into CASSYLAISGANVLTF.

The CDR3, as DNA: TGTGCCAGCAGCTCAGCGCAGGGGGGCTATGGCTACACCTTC. It is translated as CASSSAQGGYGYTF. The V and J genes are TRBV5-4 and TRBJ1-2, with TRBD1 matching 7 bases. Germline trimming cut 3 bases from V and 4 bases from J; bases unmatched to any gene: 6. Germline V gene lookup returns CDR1 SGHNT and CDR2 YYREEE (reference sequence). This CDR3 has 14 residues.

This sequence joins TRBV20-1 and TRBJ2-7; TRBD1 agrees at 7 bases. J lost 0 bases, V lost 3 bases, and 8 bases had no gene match. CDR1 and CDR2 (germline): DFQATT, SNEGSKA (reference sequence). The CDR3 has 15 residues. CDR3 DNA sequence: TGCAGTGCTAGTCGTGGGACAGCAAGCTCCTACGAGCAGTACTTC. Translated: CSASRGTASSYEQYF.

The chain combines TRBV25-1 with TRBJ1-4; D is unclear. The CDR3 consists of 12 residues. Germline V gene lookup returns CDR1 MGHDK and CDR2 SYGVNS. V lost 4 bases, J lost 10 bases, and 10 bases lay in between. This chain's CDR3 is CASSATPGKLFF. Here the CDR3 DNA reads TGTGCCAGCAGTGCGACCCCAGGAAAACTGTTTTTT.

The chain employs TRBV6-5 and TRBJ1-6, with D uncertain. Per germline, CDR1 MNHEY and CDR2 SVGAGI. The CDR3 has 14 amino acids. Deletions cut 6 bases from V and 10 bases from J, with 16 bases between. CDR3 DNA sequence: TGTGCCAGCAGGAAAGGTGGAGACGGGTCACCCCTCCACTTT. Residues: CASRKGGDGSPLHF.

The gene calls are TRBV5-1 and TRBJ2-1, with 12 bases lining up with TRBD2. The CDR3 is 15 residues long. Germline CDR1 SGHRS, CDR2 YFSETQ. The V gene end was trimmed by 4 bases and the J gene end by 7 bases; junction bases not matched to a gene: 6. The CDR3 spells CASSGAGTSGNEQFF. The CDR3 nucleotides are TGCGCCAGCAGCGGGGCCGGGACTAGCGGGAATGAGCAGTTCTTC.

The chain has TRBV28 and TRBJ1-2; TRBD1 aligns across 9 bases. The CDR3 spans 15 residues. CDR1 is MDHEN, CDR2 SYDVKM, per germline. Losses at the gene ends were 10 bases for V and 5 bases for J; bases not matched to a gene: 14. The CDR3 region is CATSPRDRVGYGYTF. The CDR3 coding sequence is TGTGCCACCTCCCCCCGGGACAGGGTAGGGTATGGCTACACCTTC.

The genes are TRBV7-9 and TRBJ1-1, with D perhaps TRBD1 (5 bases). This CDR3 is 18 amino acids long. Germline values: CDR1 SEHNR, CDR2 FQNEAQ (reference sequence). The ends were cut back, 7 bases at V and 2 bases at J, with 26 bases in the middle. CDR3 coding DNA: TGTGCCAGCAACAACAAGGCCGGCCAGGGAATGTTAAACACTGAAGCTTTCTTT. As protein: CASNNKAGQGMLNTEAFF.

The V and J genes are TRBV7-2 and TRBJ2-2, with a weak D call TRBD1 (6 bases). Germline assignment: CDR1 SGHTA and CDR2 FQGNSA. CDR3 length: 16 residues. The V end was cut by 5 bases, the J end by 2 bases, with 15 bases between. CDR3 region: CASSRQAGVNTGELFF. The DNA for the CDR3 is TGTGCCAGCAGCCGGCAGGCAGGGGTTAACACCGGGGAGCTGTTTTTT.

The rearrangement links TRBV5-1 to TRBJ1-6; D not certain. The V end was cut by 0 bases, the J end by 3 bases, with 7 bases between. Germline-derived CDR1 and CDR2 are SGHRS and YFSETQ. This CDR3 has 15 residues. CDR3: CASSLEQLYNSPLHF. CDR3 DNA: TGCGCCAGCAGCTTGGAACAGCTCTATAATTCACCCCTCCACTTT.

The V and J genes are TRBV11-3 and TRBJ1-1; TRBD1 aligns across 9 bases. This CDR3 spans 17 amino acids. Germline CDR1 is SGHNT and CDR2 is YENEEA. V shed 5 bases and J 0 bases; nucleotides not matched to a gene: 10. The CDR3 DNA reads as TGTGCCAGCAGCCGGGACAGGGCAGGAGGAATGAACACTGAAGCTTTCTTT. Its protein is CASSRDRAGGMNTEAFF.

This chain connects TRBV2 to TRBJ2-5; 8 bases are a match to TRBD2. V trimming: 5 bases; J trimming: 4 bases; junction bases outside the gene matches: 9. In germline, CDR1 is SNHLY, CDR2 FYNNEI. The CDR3 extends over 15 amino acids. CDR3 in amino acids: CASSTELAGGETQYF. CDR3 nucleotides: TGTGCCAGCAGTACAGAATTGGCGGGGGGAGAGACCCAGTACTTC.

The gene calls are TRBV28 and TRBJ2-1, with 9 bases matching TRBD1. J lost 5 bases, V lost 6 bases, and 8 bases had no gene match. This CDR3 spans 15 amino acids. Germline V lookup: CDR1 MDHEN, CDR2 SYDVKM. CDR3 sequence (DNA): TGTGCCAGCAGCTACTGGGACAGGGATGACAATGAGCAGTTCTTC. Its protein product is CASSYWDRDDNEQFF.

V gene TRBV15 combines with J gene TRBJ2-2; 10 positions agree with TRBD2. This CDR3 is built from 16 residues. The germline V gene encodes CDR1 LNHNV and CDR2 YYDKDF (reference sequence). Trimming removed 1 base from V and 4 bases from J; junction bases left unmatched: 3. Here the CDR3 reads CATSRASGSGTGELFF. The DNA for the CDR3 is TGTGCCACCAGCAGAGCTAGCGGGAGCGGCACCGGGGAGCTGTTTTTT.

The chain employs TRBV6-5 and TRBJ2-2; TRBD1 matches 10 bases. V dropped 9 bases and J dropped 5; count of bases not matched to a gene: 6. Germline CDR1 is MNHEY and CDR2 is SVGAGI. The CDR3 has 14 residues. Here the CDR3 DNA reads TGTGCCAGTAGCCGGACAGGGGGAACCGGGGAGCTGTTTTTT. This translates into CASSRTGGTGELFF.

The rearrangement uses TRBV20-1 and TRBJ1-1; TRBD1 aligns across 8 bases. This CDR3 comprises 13 residues. Per germline, CDR1 DFQATT and CDR2 SNEGSKA (reference sequence). Trimming cost V 3 bases and J 5 bases; bases outside gene matches: 5. CDR3 amino acids: CSASRTGMTEAFF. The CDR3, as DNA: TGCAGTGCTAGTCGGACAGGGATGACTGAAGCTTTCTTT.